These 9 T cell receptor beta chains were sequenced from one sample in a study of shared clonotypes between healthy human individuals. Data came from immunoSEQ multiplex PCR; TCRdb stores just in-frame clones and leaves some out. The table lists fewer than 3 million clones, roughly 90% of them singletons. Sequenced: naive CD4+ T cells from PBMCs. The subset denotes: CD45RA+ positively selected. These receptors came from a young man in good health. Some clones in this sample may be carry-over from other donors' samples.

Points on this clone: This sample also contains other DNA sequences that code for the same CDR3. The chain is built from TRBV20-1 and TRBJ1-2, with unresolved D. The CDR3 is 11 residues long. CDR1 and CDR2 (germline): DFQATT, SNEGSKA (reference sequence). V was trimmed by 6 bases and J by 4 bases, leaving 9 bases between them. DNA of the CDR3: TGCAGTGCCCCAACGGGCTATGGCTACACCTTC. Amino acid sequence: CSAPTGYGYTF.

The J gene is TRBJ2-1, the V gene TRBV5-1, with D perhaps TRBD2 (6 bases). The CDR3 has 15 amino acids. The germline CDR1 and CDR2 sequences are SGHRS and YFSETQ. V was clipped by 4 bases and J by 4 bases, with 15 bases between them. The CDR3 bases are TGCGCCAGCAGCCCCCCAGGCGCGGGATACAATGAGCAGTTCTTC. This gives the protein CASSPPGAGYNEQFF. Using reference TRBV5-1 and TRBJ2-1 for the parts outside the CDR3, the full variable domain is KAGVTQTPRYLIKTRGQQVTLSCSPISGHRSVSWYQQTPGQGLQFLFEYFSETQRNKGNFPGRFSGRQFSNSRSEMNVSTLELGDSALYLCASSPPGAGYNEQFFGPGTRLTVL.

This clone came up once. This chain joins TRBV28 and TRBJ2-1; D is unresolved. V lost 5 bases and J lost 0, with 14 bases in between. Germline CDR1 reads MDHEN; CDR2 reads SYDVKM. This CDR3 contains 16 residues. The CDR3 loop is CASSTYRISSYNEQFF. Here the CDR3 DNA reads TGTGCCAGCAGTACCTATCGGATCAGCTCCTACAATGAGCAGTTCTTC.

V usage is TRBV28 and J usage is TRBJ2-7; D ambiguous. This CDR3 contains 12 residues. Germline CDR1 reads MDHEN; CDR2 reads SYDVKM. Trimming took 3 bases from V and 7 from J, leaving 10 bases between them. DNA of the CDR3: TGTGCCAGCAGTTTTGGAAAGAGAGAGCAGTACTTC. Translating it yields CASSFGKREQYF. The whole variable domain, filled in from reference TRBV28 and TRBJ2-7, reads DVKVTQSSRYLVKRTGEKVFLECVQDMDHENMFWYRQDPGLGLRLIYFSYDVKMKEKGDIPEGYSVSREKKERFSLILESASTNQTSMYLCASSFGKREQYFGPGTRLTVT.

This clone was observed once. The chain links TRBV9 to TRBJ2-1; TRBD1 is a possible D gene (6 bases). The CDR3 extends over 16 amino acids. The germline gives CDR1 SGDLS, CDR2 YYNGEE. Trimming left V 2 bases short and J 4 bases short, with 16 bases between. The CDR3 region has the DNA TGTGCCAGCAGCGTGACGGGCAGGGGCCGATACAATGAGCAGTTCTTC. Amino acids: CASSVTGRGRYNEQFF.

CDR3 protein: CASSQFDSAFSYEQYF. In DNA, the CDR3 is TGCGCCAGCAGTCAATTCGACAGCGCCTTCTCCTACGAGCAGTACTTC. The chain employs TRBV23-1 and TRBJ2-7; D may be TRBD1 (5 bases). TRBV23-1 is filed as an ORF, its function uncertain. This CDR3 is built from 16 residues. Trimming removed 1 base from V and 0 bases from J, with 13 bases in between.

The V and J genes are TRBV7-9 and TRBJ1-5, with D perhaps matching TRBD1 (6 bases). The CDR3 covers 16 residues. Germline lookup yields CDR1 SEHNR and CDR2 FQNEAQ (reference sequence). V lost 4 bases and J lost 5, with 18 bases in between. The CDR3 reads CASSSSQGTWDQPQHF. CDR3 nucleotide sequence: TGTGCCAGCAGCTCCAGCCAGGGGACATGGGATCAGCCCCAGCATTTT. The entire variable domain, with the rest obtained from reference TRBV7-9 and TRBJ1-5, is as follows: DTGVSQNPRHKITKRGQNVTFRCDPISEHNRLYWYRQTLGQGPEFLTYFQNEAQLEKSRLLSDRFSAERPKGSFSTLEIQRTEQGDSAMYLCASSSSQGTWDQPQHFGDGTRLSIL.

The V call is TRBV19, the J call TRBJ2-5; 8 bases map to TRBD2. V was clipped by 11 bases and J by 4 bases; unmatched bases: 9. Germline V CDR1 and CDR2: LNHDA, SQIVND (reference sequence). CDR3 length: 13 residues. CDR3 bases: TGTGCCGCGGGGGGCGTGGGTTCAGAGACCCAGTACTTC. The encoded protein is CAAGGVGSETQYF. Together with reference TRBV19 and TRBJ2-5, the CDR3 gives the full variable domain: DGGITQSPKYLFRKEGQNVTLSCEQNLNHDAMYWYRQDPGQGLRLIYYSQIVNDFQKGDIAEGYSVSREKKESFPLTVTSAQKNPTAFYLCAAGGVGSETQYFGPGTRLLVL.

This chain uses TRBV29-1 with TRBJ2-2; 9 positions agree with TRBD1. The CDR3 totals 14 residues. Unmatched junction bases numbered 7, after V lost 7 bases and J lost 4 bases. Looked up from germline, CDR1 is SQVTM and CDR2 is ANQGSEA. CDR3 coding DNA: TGCAGCGCTCGGGGACAGGGTGGCACCGGGGAGCTGTTTTTT. It codes for CSARGQGGTGELFF.